Below are 16 T cell receptor beta chains sequenced from a single sample in a study of cytomegalovirus exposure and HLA in healthy donors. A multiplex PCR was run with 60 Vbeta primers and 13 Jbeta primers. TCRdb's copy holds only in-frame clones and misses some; the assay was immunoSEQ multiplex PCR. The table shows over 80,000 clones, with approximately 74% occurring only once. Sequencing input: PBMCs. The source is a woman aged 70-85 years in good health and CMV-seropositive.

V gene TRBV6-5 combines with J gene TRBJ2-1; TRBD2 matches at 14 bases. J gave up 4 bases and V 4 bases, and 3 bases lay outside the gene matches. The CDR3 is 16 amino acids. The germline V gene encodes CDR1 MNHEY and CDR2 SVGAGI. The CDR3 spells CASSSGTSGGYNEQFF. CDR3 bases: TGTGCCAGCAGTTCGGGGACTAGCGGGGGATACAATGAGCAGTTCTTC.

The chain joins TRBV19 to TRBJ2-7; 10 nucleotides line up with TRBD1. Germline lookup yields CDR1 LNHDA and CDR2 SQIVND (reference sequence). The length of the CDR3 is 15 residues. Trimming at V came to 5 bases and at J to 6 bases, leaving 10 bases not matched to a gene. In DNA, the CDR3 is TGTGCCAGTAGTCTCTCCGGGACAGGGGTCGGCGAGCAGTACTTC. It encodes CASSLSGTGVGEQYF.

The chain couples TRBV5-1 to TRBJ2-2; perhaps TRBD1 as D (5 bases). This CDR3 comprises 15 residues. Germline V lookup: CDR1 SGHRS, CDR2 YFSETQ. V lost 1 base to trimming and J lost 2 bases, with 9 bases between them. The DNA of the CDR3 is TGCGCCAGCAGCTTGTTTCAGGGAAACACCGGGGAGCTGTTTTTT. It is translated as CASSLFQGNTGELFF. Complete variable domain (other parts from reference TRBV5-1 and TRBJ2-2): KAGVTQTPRYLIKTRGQQVTLSCSPISGHRSVSWYQQTPGQGLQFLFEYFSETQRNKGNFPGRFSGRQFSNSRSEMNVSTLELGDSALYLCASSLFQGNTGELFFGEGSRLTVL.

This clone was observed once. The chain is built from TRBV28 and TRBJ1-2, with 7 bases lining up with TRBD1. The V gene's germline CDR1 is MDHEN and CDR2 SYDVKM. Trimming cost V 6 bases and J 6 bases; bases outside gene matches: 10. The CDR3 is made up of 14 amino acids. As DNA, the CDR3 is TGTGCCAGCAGGATGACAGGGAGGTTGGATGGCTACACCTTC. Amino acid sequence: CASRMTGRLDGYTF.

As concerns this clone: The junction shows a germline mismatch at one end, possibly a read error. The rearrangement uses TRBV11-3 and TRBJ1-1, with D uncertain. The CDR3 consists of 13 residues. CDR1 and CDR2 from the germline V gene are SGHNT and YENEEA. CDR3 in DNA: TGTGTCAGCAGCTTAGGAGTGAACACTGAAGCTTTCTTT. The encoded protein is CVSSLGVNTEAFF. Complete variable domain (other parts from reference TRBV11-3 and TRBJ1-1): EAGVVQSPRYKIIEKKQPVAFWCNPISGHNTLYWYLQNLGQGPELLIRYENEEAVDDSQLPKDRFSAERLKGVDSTLKIQPAELGDSAVYLCVSSLGVNTEAFFGQGTRLTVV.

Only one count was recorded for this clone. The rearrangement uses TRBV21-1 and TRBJ2-3; TRBD2, as called in the table, went unchecked against the DNA. TRBV21-1 is shown as a pseudogene. The CDR3 length is 22 residues. The DNA for the CDR3 is TGTGCCAGCAGCAAAGTGCTGGCTCCTAGCGGGCCGCCGAGTTTGTTCACAGATACGCAGTATTTT. The encoded protein is CASSKVLAPSGPPSLFTDTQYF.

A word on this clone: Other DNA sequences in this sample translate to the same CDR3. The gene calls are TRBV2 and TRBJ1-5, with 7 bases identical to TRBD1. J lost 0 bases, V lost 4 bases, and 3 bases had no gene match. This CDR3 is 15 amino acids long. CDR1 is SNHLY, CDR2 FYNNEI, per germline. The CDR3 region has the DNA TGTGCCAGCAGTGTGGGGACAGCTAGCAATCAGCCCCAGCATTTT. It specifies CASSVGTASNQPQHF.

This chain joins TRBV11-3 and TRBJ2-5; D might be TRBD1 (5 bases). Per germline, CDR1 SGHNT and CDR2 YENEEA. V lost 8 bases, J lost 1 base, and 20 bases lay in between. The CDR3 loop spans 16 amino acids. This CDR3 reads CASSQSGPSLQETQYF. The CDR3 DNA reads TGTGCCAGCTCCCAATCAGGGCCATCTCTCCAAGAGACCCAGTACTTC.

CDR3 sequence: CASSSYLPTVRSGAFF. The CDR3 bases are TGTGCCAGCAGCTCATACCTACCGACAGTGCGTAGTGGAGCTTTCTTT. V usage is TRBV7-3 and J usage is TRBJ1-1; weak D call: TRBD1 (5 bases). The germline CDR1 and CDR2 sequences are SGHTA and FQGTGA. The ends were cut back, 4 bases at V and 10 bases at J, with 25 bases in the middle. The CDR3 spans 16 residues.

To note about this clone: The junction departs from the called germline gene at one end, perhaps through a read error. The V gene is TRBV28, the J gene TRBJ1-2; D not certain. Per germline, CDR1 MDHEN and CDR2 SYDVKM. The CDR3 loop spans 15 amino acids. DNA for the CDR3: TGTGCCAGCATCCCGACGGGAGGTCGCGCCTATGTCTACACCTTC. This translates into CASIPTGGRAYVYTF.

This chain joins TRBV2 and TRBJ2-1; TRBD2 agrees at 10 bases. The germline V gene encodes CDR1 SNHLY and CDR2 FYNNEI. The trim removed 1 base at V and 9 bases at J, leaving 6 bases unmatched. The CDR3 is 15 amino acids. The CDR3 sequence is CASSEVGTSAAEQFF. The CDR3 nucleotides are TGTGCCAGCAGTGAAGTCGGGACTAGCGCGGCTGAGCAGTTCTTC.

The count of this clone is one. The chain employs TRBV5-4 and TRBJ2-5; D not certain. Trimming cost V 4 bases and J 5 bases, with 9 bases left between them. The germline CDR1 and CDR2 sequences are SGHNT and YYREEE (reference sequence). The CDR3 is 12 residues long. CDR3 nucleotide sequence: TGTGCCAGCAGCCCAGGCTGGGAGACCCAGTACTTC. This codes for CASSPGWETQYF.

This CDR3 is CASSVVSGVGELFF. For the CDR3, the DNA is TGTGCCAGCAGCGTAGTCAGCGGGGTCGGGGAGCTGTTTTTT. This chain uses TRBV9 with TRBJ2-2; 7 bases agree with TRBD2. Germline V gives CDR1 SGDLS, CDR2 YYNGEE. This CDR3 has 14 amino acids. J lost 7 bases, V lost 0 bases, and 3 bases had no gene match.

V usage is TRBV21-1 and J usage is TRBJ2-7; the D call of TRBD2 is as the table states it, not checked on the DNA. TRBV21-1 is noted as a pseudogene. The length of the CDR3 is 13 residues. The CDR3 region is CASSKEGAYEQYF. The CDR3 DNA sequence: TGTGCCAGCAGCAAGGAAGGAGCCTACGAGCAGTACTTC.

This chain joins TRBV6-4 and TRBJ1-1; TRBD1 might be the D (6 bases). Germline CDR1 reads MRHNA; CDR2 reads SNTAGT. V shed 4 bases and J shed 0 bases, with 12 bases lying between them. This CDR3 comprises 15 residues. The CDR3: CASSVPGDMNTEAFF. The CDR3 DNA follows: TGTGCCAGCAGTGTCCCAGGGGACATGAACACTGAAGCTTTCTTT.

CDR3 region: CASSFPQGAVFYGYTF. In DNA form, the CDR3 reads TGTGCCAGCAGTTTCCCACAGGGGGCGGTATTCTATGGCTACACCTTC. The chain has TRBV28 and TRBJ1-2; 9 bases line up with TRBD1. The trim removed 3 bases at V and 4 bases at J, leaving 9 bases unmatched. The germline CDR1 and CDR2 sequences are MDHEN and SYDVKM. The CDR3 has 16 amino acids.